Below, 13 T cell receptor beta chains from the same sample are listed, as sequenced in a study of cytomegalovirus exposure and HLA in healthy donors. Primers for the PCR totalled 60 Vbeta and 13 Jbeta. Generated by immunoSEQ multiplex PCR, the TCRdb table keeps only in-frame clones and is missing some. The repertoire holds about 150,000 clones, with about 9.2% as singletons. The source material was PBMCs. The receptors were sampled from a woman in her 40s in good health and CMV-seropositive.

As for this clone: The same CDR3 arises from other DNA sequences in this sample as well. Written as DNA, the CDR3 is TGTGCCAGCAGTGAAGGGCTAGCGGGGTACAATGAGCAGTTCTTC. It encodes CASSEGLAGYNEQFF. V is TRBV2 and J is TRBJ2-1; 9 nucleotides line up with TRBD2. CDR3 length equals 15 residues. The junction had 2 bases not matched to a gene; V was cut back by 1 base and J by 4 bases. Germline-derived CDR1 and CDR2 are SNHLY and FYNNEI.

In its sample, this clone was seen a few times. The chain links TRBV27 to TRBJ2-3, with TRBD1 matching over 8 bases. The CDR3 is 14 residues long. Germline CDR1 reads MNHEY; CDR2 reads SMNVEV (reference sequence). V was pared by 5 bases and J by 6 bases, with 7 bases of the junction left unmatched. The CDR3 DNA is TGTGCCAGCAGTCCCCGGGACAGGTGGGATACGCAGTATTTT. It translates to CASSPRDRWDTQYF.

This chain links TRBV4-1 with TRBJ1-3, with 7 nucleotides matching TRBD1. Germline V gene data show CDR1 as MGHRA and CDR2 as YSYEKL. The J segment lost 2 bases and the V segment lost 1 base, leaving 17 bases of the junction unmatched. The CDR3 runs 20 residues. The CDR3 is CASSQGMDDRELQAGNTIYF. The DNA for the CDR3 is TGCGCCAGCAGCCAAGGAATGGATGACAGGGAACTTCAGGCTGGAAACACCATATATTTT.

The table lists this clone with a few counts. The chain carries TRBV25-1 and TRBJ2-5, with a weak D call TRBD1 (6 bases). The V and J ends lost 3 bases and 5 bases respectively, with 16 bases between them. Germline V lookup: CDR1 MGHDK, CDR2 SYGVNS. This CDR3 comprises 15 residues. CDR3 residues: CASSDYRAIAETQYF. For the CDR3, the DNA is TGTGCCAGCAGTGATTACAGGGCAATTGCGGAGACCCAGTACTTC.

A few counts support this clone. One junction end does not reproduce the germline sequence, and a read error may be involved. CDR3 region: CASSATGTASSEQYF. As DNA, the CDR3 is TGTGCCAGCAGTGCAACCGGGACAGCCTCCTCCGAGCAGTACTTC. The V and J genes are TRBV6-5 and TRBJ2-7; TRBD1 aligns across 7 bases. The germline gives CDR1 MNHEY, CDR2 SVGAGI. The CDR3 runs to 15 residues.

In its sample, this clone was seen a few times. The CDR3 DNA reads TGTGCCAGCACGGACAGGGGGCGCGACGAGCAGTACTTC. Translation gives CASTDRGRDEQYF. V gene TRBV7-2 combines with J gene TRBJ2-7; 11 bases align to TRBD1. Germline V lookup: CDR1 SGHTA, CDR2 FQGNSA. V lost 7 bases to trimming and J lost 5 bases; unmatched junction nucleotides: 4. CDR3 length equals 13 residues.

This clone turned up a few times. The V call is TRBV6-1, the J call TRBJ2-2, with D possibly matching TRBD1 (5 bases). Germline values: CDR1 MNHNS, CDR2 SASEGT. Trimming removed 2 bases from V and 3 bases from J, with 7 bases in between. The length of the CDR3 is 14 residues. In nucleotides, the CDR3 is TGTGCCAGCAGTGAATGGGGCGACACCGGGGAGCTGTTTTTT. The encoded protein is CASSEWGDTGELFF.

The genes are TRBV29-1 and TRBJ2-3; TRBD2 matches 7 bases. This CDR3 has 14 residues. Per germline, CDR1 SQVTM and CDR2 ANQGSEA. The V gene end was trimmed by 5 bases and the J gene end by 3 bases; junction bases not matched to a gene: 8. CDR3 nucleotide sequence: TGCAGCGTTAGATCGGGGGGAGGAACAGATACGCAGTATTTT. Its protein product is CSVRSGGGTDTQYF.

This clone was seen more than once but under ten times. The rearrangement uses TRBV5-5 and TRBJ1-3; 8 bases align to TRBD1. Losses at the gene ends were 1 base for V and 8 bases for J; bases not matched to a gene: 5. Per the germline V gene, CDR1 is SGHKS and CDR2 is YYEKEE (reference sequence). This CDR3 region has 14 residues. The CDR3 loop reads CASSLPSGGDTIYF. The CDR3 DNA follows: TGTGCCAGCAGCTTGCCGTCAGGGGGCGACACCATATATTTT.

V and J are TRBV7-2 and TRBJ1-6; D is uncertain. In germline, CDR1 is SGHTA, CDR2 FQGNSA. The length of the CDR3 is 14 residues. V lost 3 bases to trimming and J lost 10 bases, with 13 bases between them. The CDR3 bases are TGTGCCAGCAGCTTTAGGAGGGTTAACTCACCCCTCCACTTT. Encoded protein: CASSFRRVNSPLHF. Filled out from reference TRBV7-2 and TRBJ1-6, the complete variable domain reads GAGVSQSPSNKVTEKGKDVELRCDPISGHTALYWYRQSLGQGLEFLIYFQGNSAPDKSGLPSDRFSAERTGGSVSTLTIQRTQQEDSAVYLCASSFRRVNSPLHFGNGTRLTVT.

This clone was observed a handful of times. The chain joins TRBV2 to TRBJ2-2; TRBD2 agrees at 14 bases. Germline V CDR1 and CDR2: SNHLY, FYNNEI. This CDR3 has 14 residues. V lost 8 bases to trimming and J lost 10 bases; unmatched junction nucleotides: 6. The CDR3 DNA reads TGTGCCAGCGGGGGACTAGCGGGGGTGGTGGAGCTGTTTTTT. Its translation is CASGGLAGVVELFF. Supplemented by reference TRBV2 and TRBJ2-2, the full variable domain reads EPEVTQTPSHQVTQMGQEVILRCVPISNHLYFYWYRQILGQKVEFLVSFYNNEISEKSEIFDDQFSVERPDGSNFTLKIRSTKLEDSAMYFCASGGLAGVVELFFGEGSRLTVL.

In its sample, this clone was seen a few times. CDR3 residues: CASSQDQQGVSEAFF. The CDR3 region has the DNA TGCGCCAGCAGCCAAGATCAACAGGGGGTTTCTGAAGCTTTCTTT. The chain recombines TRBV4-3 with TRBJ1-1, with 8 bases that match TRBD1. The CDR3 loop spans 15 amino acids. The V segment lost 0 bases and the J segment 6 bases; nucleotides outside the gene matches: 6. CDR1 is LGHNA, CDR2 YSLEER, per germline.

The table lists this clone with a few counts. The genes are TRBV15 and TRBJ1-4; the D gene is possibly TRBD1 (5 bases). Germline V gene data show CDR1 as LNHNV and CDR2 as YYDKDF (reference sequence). V lost 6 bases and J 5 bases, leaving 22 bases between the germline ends. There are 17 residues in the CDR3. The CDR3 DNA sequence: TGTGCCACCAGTTTACCTGGCCAACGGGACTTCAATGAAAAACTGTTTTTT. It encodes CATSLPGQRDFNEKLFF. Based on the CDR3 plus reference TRBV15 and TRBJ1-4, the full variable domain is DAMVIQNPRYQVTQFGKPVTLSCSQTLNHNVMYWYQQKSSQAPKLLFHYYDKDFNNEADTPDNFQSRRPNTSFCFLDIRSPGLGDTAMYLCATSLPGQRDFNEKLFFGSGTQLSVL.